Listed below are T cell receptor beta chains from one sample, sequenced in a study of T cells in Graves' hyperthyroidism and ophthalmopathy. TCRdb ran MiXCR on the multiplex PCR reads and lists one entry per CDR3 protein. This sample has about 840,000 distinct CDR3 sequences; 35% to 45% occur once, and the top ten carry around 9.3%. The sequencing sample was made of blood. The receptors derive from a man aged 18-30 years with Graves' hyperthyroidism. CDR3s include the opening cysteine and the closing phenylalanine or tryptophan. A D gene is named only where the DNA matches it firmly. The size field is filled for only some rows; it gives once, few, many or a size class.

v_gene	d_gene	abundance	j_gene	CDR3aa	CDR3nt
TRBV12-3/TRBV12-4	-	-	TRBJ2-7	CASRAVGNEQYF	TGTGCCAGCAGGGCGGTGGGTAACGAGCAGTACTTC
TRBV5-1	-	-	TRBJ1-3	CASSPLTGIFGNTIYF	TGCGCCAGCAGCCCACTCACAGGGATCTTTGGAAACACCATATATTTT
TRBV2	-	many	TRBJ1-5	CARVNQPQHF	TGTGCCAGAGTCAATCAGCCCCAGCATTTT
TRBV5-1	-	-	TRBJ2-2	CASSLSTNTGELFF	TGCGCCAGCAGCTTGTCTACCAACACCGGGGAGCTGTTTTTT
TRBV10-3	-	many	TRBJ2-7	CAISESGGREYF	TGTGCCATCAGTGAGTCTGGCGGAAGGGAGTACTTC
TRBV4-1	-	many	TRBJ1-5	CASSQGQLNQPQHF	TGCGCCAGCAGCCAAGGACAGCTCAATCAGCCCCAGCATTTT
TRBV6-5	-	few	TRBJ1-1	CASSFLKMNTEAFF	TGTGCCAGCAGTTTCCTAAAGATGAACACTGAAGCTTTCTTT
TRBV5-1	-	-	TRBJ1-4	CASSLAGGGNEKLFF	TGCGCCAGCAGCTTGGCCGGGGGCGGTAATGAAAAACTGTTTTTT
TRBV2	TRBD2	-	TRBJ2-7	CASRDYPTTTQYF	TGTGCCAGCCGGGACTACCCCACTACGACGCAGTACTTC
TRBV12-3/TRBV12-4	TRBD2	-	TRBJ2-7	CASSISTRTSVQYF	TGTGCCAGCAGTATCAGTACCCGGACTAGTGTGCAGTACTTC
TRBV25-1	-	-	TRBJ1-2	CASSHARGGAAGYTF	TGTGCCAGCAGCCACGCACGCGGGGGCGCGGCGGGCTACACCTTC
TRBV7-2	-	-	TRBJ2-5	CASSVSSEIQETQYF	TGCGCCAGCAGCGTCTCCTCAGAGATCCAAGAGACCCAGTACTTC
TRBV7-2	TRBD2	-	TRBJ2-7	CASTEPSGRSHEQYF	TGTGCCAGCACTGAACCTAGCGGGAGGTCCCACGAGCAGTACTTC
TRBV7-2	TRBD2	few	TRBJ2-7	CASSLPAGLAGGPAYEQYF	TGTGCCAGCAGCTTACCCGCCGGACTAGCGGGAGGGCCAGCCTACGAGCAGTACTTC
TRBV2	-	-	TRBJ2-2	CASSDYGSNTGELFF	TGTGCCAGCAGTGACTATGGATCGAACACCGGGGAGCTGTTTTTT
TRBV19	-	-	TRBJ1-2	CASSIDGQSYGYTF	TGTGCCAGTAGTATAGATGGACAGAGCTATGGCTACACCTTC
TRBV19	-	few	TRBJ2-6	CASSPGYGANVLTF	TGTGCCAGTAGTCCGGGGTACGGGGCCAACGTCCTGACTTTC
TRBV2	-	-	TRBJ1-2	CASRVTPGGYTF	TGTGCCAGCAGAGTGACACCAGGCGGCTACACCTTC
TRBV7-9	-	-	TRBJ2-7	CASSFTGAMNEQYF	TGTGCCAGCAGCTTTACAGGTGCCATGAACGAGCAGTACTTC
TRBV29-1	TRBD1	many	TRBJ1-6	CSVSQGIGSPLHF	TGCAGCGTGTCACAGGGGATAGGATCACCCCTCCACTTT
TRBV29-1	TRBD1	-	TRBJ1-5	CSVGDSQGNQPQHF	TGCAGCGTTGGGGACAGCCAGGGTAACCAGCCCCAGCATTTT
TRBV6-1	-	-	TRBJ1-5	CASTKGGLYCQPQHF	TGTGCCAGCACAAAGGGAGGTCTATATTGTCAGCCCCAGCATTTT
TRBV5-1	-	once	TRBJ2-5	CASSPPTGIEETQYF	TGCGCCAGCAGCCCGCCTACGGGGATCGAAGAGACCCAGTACTTC
TRBV20-1	TRBD1	-	TRBJ1-4	CSARDNRGHEKLFF	TGCAGTGCTAGAGATAACAGGGGTCATGAAAAACTGTTTTTT
TRBV5-1	TRBD2	few	TRBJ2-7	CASSFEPIAGGSSYEQYF	TGCGCCAGCAGCTTTGAACCAATAGCGGGGGGGAGCTCCTACGAGCAGTACTTC
TRBV20-1	TRBD2	-	TRBJ2-5	CSARDPAGRETQYF	TGCAGTGCTAGAGATCCAGCGGGACGAGAGACCCAGTACTTC
TRBV7-2	TRBD1	-	TRBJ2-5	CASSWGQGEQETQYF	TGTGCCAGCAGCTGGGGACAGGGGGAGCAAGAGACCCAGTACTTC
TRBV6-1	-	once	TRBJ1-2	CASSEDGQAVGGYTF	TGTGCCAGCAGTGAAGATGGGCAGGCCGTGGGTGGCTACACCTTC
TRBV14	-	many	TRBJ1-1	CASSQGDGRMNTEAFF	TGTGCCAGCAGCCAAGGGGACGGACGGATGAACACTGAAGCTTTCTTT
TRBV7-8	TRBD1	many	TRBJ1-6	CASSKGQRNSPLHF	TGTGCCAGCAGCAAGGGACAGCGGAATTCACCCCTCCACTTT
TRBV2	-	-	TRBJ1-6	CASSEMGRAPNSPLHF	TGTGCCAGCAGTGAAATGGGCAGGGCCCCTAATTCACCCCTCCACTTT
TRBV19	-	-	TRBJ2-2	CASSIDLATIAPGELFF	TGTGCCAGTAGTATAGATCTCGCAACAATTGCACCCGGGGAGCTGTTTTTT
TRBV20-1	-	many	TRBJ1-1	CSAGRGLNTEAFF	TGCAGTGCTGGCAGGGGATTGAACACTGAAGCTTTCTTT
TRBV5-8	-	-	TRBJ1-1	CASSFHWAAKPEAFF	TGTGCCAGCAGCTTCCACTGGGCGGCAAAGCCTGAAGCTTTCTTT
TRBV29-1	TRBD1	-	TRBJ1-2	CSVEDVGGGTYGYTF	TGCAGCGTTGAAGATGTTGGAGGGGGCACATATGGCTACACCTTC
TRBV29-1	TRBD1	-	TRBJ1-2	CSVEVGQGPSYGYTF	TGCAGCGTTGAAGTGGGACAGGGTCCCTCGTATGGCTACACCTTC